This T cell receptor beta chain was identified during a study of blood T cell repertoires in COVID-19. Measured with immunoSEQ multiplex PCR; TCRdb has only the in-frame clones, and not every one. The sample holds 240,000 or so clones; 85% to 90% are singletons and the top ten take 0.95% to 1%. The V and J ends lost 3 bases and 2 bases respectively, with 16 bases between them. The CDR3 spans 15 residues. The germline CDR1 and CDR2 sequences are GTSNPN and SVGIG (reference sequence). The chain couples TRBV30 to TRBJ1-2; D is perhaps TRBD1 (6 bases). The sequenced sample was peripheral blood. The origin of this receptor is a woman aged 40 to 50 who had recovered from COVID-19. This CDR3 reads CAWSSLRGGNYGYTF. CDR3 nucleotide sequence: TGTGCCTGGAGCTCACTAAGGGGGGGGAACTATGGCTACACCTTC.